The 10 T cell receptor beta chains below were found in one sample sequenced in a study of vaccination and CD4 T cells after COVID-19. These TCRs' antigens remain unknown. Treatment given: approximately nine-day PBMC culture with coronavirus spike peptide pools or control peptides (ViraFEST assay). Oncomine TCR Beta short-read sequencing was applied to DNA from cultured CD4+ T cells. TCRdb fed the PCR reads into MiXCR, producing one record per CDR3 protein. The table includes more than 15,000 distinct CDR3 sequences, 59% detected once. Sequenced here: CD4+ T cells from blood, cultured in vitro, sampled after SARS-CoV-2 vaccination. The origin of the receptors is a human donor who had recovered from COVID-19.

The chain uses TRBV7-2 and TRBJ1-2, with TRBD1 identical over 7 bases. The CDR3 is made up of 15 amino acids. After removal of 2 bases from V and 6 bases from J, the junction contained 9 bases not matched to a gene. CDR1 and CDR2 from the germline V gene are SGHTA and FQGNSA. CDR3 amino acids: CASSLNAITGDGYTF. The CDR3, as DNA: TGTGCCAGCAGCTTAAACGCTATCACAGGGGATGGCTACACCTTC. Supplemented by reference TRBV7-2 and TRBJ1-2, the full variable domain reads GAGVSQSPSNKVTEKGKDVELRCDPISGHTALYWYRQSLGQGLEFLIYFQGNSAPDKSGLPSDRFSAERTGGSVSTLTIQRTQQEDSAVYLCASSLNAITGDGYTFGSGTRLTVV.

This clonotype was seen more than once but under ten times. One junction end does not reproduce the germline sequence, and a read error may be involved. The chain combines TRBV11-2 with TRBJ1-6; TRBD1 might be the D (6 bases). This CDR3 is 15 amino acids long. CDR1 and CDR2 (germline): SGHAT, FQNNGV. CDR3 amino acids: CASSLEGGANSPLHF. The CDR3 DNA follows: TGTGCCAGCAGCCTAGAGGGGGGAGCTAATTCACCCCTCCACTTT.

This clonotype showed up just a few times. The chain combines TRBV5-1 with TRBJ2-6, with D tentatively TRBD1 (6 bases). The CDR3 spans 18 residues. Germline lookup yields CDR1 SGHRS and CDR2 YFSETQ. The V and J ends lost 2 bases and 0 bases respectively, with 15 bases between them. The DNA for the CDR3 is TGCGCCAGCAGCTTAACCCCGGGACACGACTCTGGGGCCAACGTCCTGACTTTC. Its translation: CASSLTPGHDSGANVLTF.

In its sample, this clonotype was seen a few times. The chain uses TRBV7-2 and TRBJ1-1, with D perhaps matching TRBD1 (5 bases). In germline, CDR1 is SGHTA, CDR2 FQGNSA. V was trimmed by 4 bases and J by 5 bases, leaving 14 bases between them. The CDR3 has 14 residues. The CDR3: CASSSHPGGTEAFF. Written as DNA, the CDR3 is TGTGCCAGCAGCTCCCATCCGGGGGGGACTGAAGCTTTCTTT.

The V and J genes are TRBV7-2 and TRBJ1-4; D perhaps matches TRBD1 (6 bases). CDR3 length: 15 residues. The V gene lost 2 bases and the J gene lost 4 bases, with 11 bases spanning the gap. Germline V CDR1 and CDR2: SGHTA, FQGNSA. The DNA for the CDR3 is TGTGCCAGCAGCTTATCAGCAGGGGATAATGAAAAACTGTTTTTT. Protein sequence: CASSLSAGDNEKLFF.

V usage is TRBV20-1 and J usage is TRBJ1-1, with D tentatively TRBD1 (6 bases). V gave up 6 bases and J gave up 4 bases, with 12 bases separating them. CDR1 DFQATT and CDR2 SNEGSKA come from the germline V gene (reference sequence). CDR3 length: 12 residues. The CDR3 is CSASPDSTEAFF. For the CDR3, the DNA is TGCAGTGCCTCTCCGGACAGCACTGAAGCTTTCTTT.

This clonotype was seen only a few times. This sequence joins TRBV5-4 and TRBJ2-5; D possibly corresponds to TRBD1 (6 bases). This CDR3 is 14 amino acids long. Per germline, CDR1 SGHNT and CDR2 YYREEE (reference sequence). V was shortened by 4 bases and J by 1 base, with 11 bases between the two germline ends. CDR3: CASSPGQPQETQYF. CDR3 bases: TGTGCCAGCAGCCCCGGACAGCCCCAAGAGACCCAGTACTTC.

The chain employs TRBV5-1 and TRBJ2-1; TRBD2 agrees at 9 bases. This CDR3 contains 15 residues. CDR1 and CDR2 from the germline V gene are SGHRS and YFSETQ. V shed 2 bases and J 5 bases; nucleotides not matched to a gene: 5. The CDR3 spells CASSFRLAGNNEQFF. The CDR3 region has the DNA TGCGCCAGCAGCTTTCGGCTAGCGGGGAACAATGAGCAGTTCTTC.

The CDR3 DNA sequence: TGTGCCAGCAGCTTCGATAGGACAGGGGACGTGGGCTACACCTTC. The encoded protein is CASSFDRTGDVGYTF. The V gene is TRBV7-9, the J gene TRBJ1-2, with 9 nucleotides matching TRBD1. Germline loops: CDR1 SEHNR, CDR2 FQNEAQ (reference sequence). The CDR3 totals 15 residues. Trimming took 3 bases from V and 8 from J; bases not matched to a gene: 10.

V is TRBV28 and J is TRBJ1-5; D unclear. The CDR3 length is 16 residues. Trimming took 7 bases from V and 6 from J, leaving 22 bases between them. CDR1 is MDHEN, CDR2 SYDVKM, per germline. CDR3: CASTSRGAGSGQPQHF. CDR3 nucleotide sequence: TGTGCCAGCACAAGTCGGGGTGCGGGTTCTGGTCAGCCCCAGCATTTT.